These 5 T cell receptor beta chains originate from one sample sequenced in a study of blood T cell repertoires in COVID-19. TCRdb's table, derived via immunoSEQ multiplex PCR, lists solely in-frame clones and lacks some. The sample includes about 460,000 clones, about 88% of them seen just once. Source material: PBMCs or T cells enriched from blood (not recorded which). Source of these receptors: an older woman who had recovered from COVID-19.

V gene TRBV7-9 combines with J gene TRBJ2-2, with 7 bases fitting TRBD1. The trim removed 3 bases at V and 5 bases at J, leaving 12 bases unmatched. Germline CDR1 and CDR2: SEHNR and FQNEAQ (reference sequence). The CDR3 has 17 amino acids. DNA for the CDR3: TGTGCCAGCAGCTTCGCAAGGGGGCTTCGATGGACCGGGGAGCTGTTTTTT. Residues: CASSFARGLRWTGELFF.

V is TRBV3-1 (or the pseudogene TRBV3-2) and J is TRBJ2-5, with D perhaps TRBD1 (6 bases). V lost 2 bases and J 2 bases, leaving 18 bases between the germline ends. The CDR3 covers 17 residues. CDR1 and CDR2 from the germline V gene are LGHDT and YNNKEL (reference sequence). CDR3 sequence (DNA): TGTGCCAGCAGCCAACCTAGGGGGTACGGGGTACAAGAGACCCAGTACTTC. It codes for CASSQPRGYGVQETQYF.

V gene TRBV29-1 combines with J gene TRBJ1-2; a possible D gene is TRBD1 (6 bases). Trimming pared 6 bases from V and 2 bases from J, leaving 22 bases between. This CDR3 is built from 16 residues. From germline, CDR1 is SQVTM and CDR2 ANQGSEA. The CDR3 loop reads CSVDRFHSYNNYGYTF. The CDR3 bases are TGCAGCGTCGACAGGTTCCATTCCTATAACAACTATGGCTACACCTTC.

This clone was counted once. Other DNA variants within this sample encode the same CDR3. This chain links TRBV5-1 with TRBJ1-2; TRBD1 matches at 10 bases. Germline CDR1 SGHRS, CDR2 YFSETQ. After removal of 3 bases from V and 2 bases from J, the junction contained 1 base not matched to a gene. The length of the CDR3 is 14 residues. The CDR3 nucleotides are TGCGCCAGCAGCTCGGGACAGGGGAACTATGGCTACACCTTC. Encoded protein: CASSSGQGNYGYTF.

V gene TRBV27 combines with J gene TRBJ2-3, with TRBD2 matching over 10 bases. The CDR3 is 15 residues long. Unmatched junction bases numbered 11, after V lost 6 bases and J lost 8 bases. Germline V gives CDR1 MNHEY, CDR2 SMNVEV (reference sequence). The CDR3 bases are TGTGCCAGCAGCTTAGCGGGGGGCCCCTGGGGTACGCAGTATTTT. Its protein is CASSLAGGPWGTQYF.